The 32 T cell receptor beta chains listed next were all sequenced from one sample in a study of cytomegalovirus exposure and HLA in healthy donors. The PCR contained 60 Vbeta and 13 Jbeta primers. TCRdb keeps only in-frame clones here, not all; method: immunoSEQ multiplex PCR. The sample holds about 110,000 clones, 82% seen once. Sequenced material: PBMCs. The origin of the receptors is a man under 40 in good health and CMV-seropositive.

This sequence joins TRBV9 and TRBJ2-1; 7 bases fit TRBD2. This CDR3 region has 16 residues. CDR1 and CDR2 (germline): SGDLS, YYNGEE. The V segment lost 0 bases and the J segment 4 bases; nucleotides outside the gene matches: 7. The CDR3 protein is CASSVVGLADYNEQFF. DNA of the CDR3: TGTGCCAGCAGCGTAGTTGGGCTAGCGGATTACAATGAGCAGTTCTTC.

J is TRBJ2-7 and V is TRBV9; D is perhaps TRBD2 (5 bases). The CDR3 is made up of 15 amino acids. Germline V lookup: CDR1 SGDLS, CDR2 YYNGEE. V was trimmed by 1 base and J by 4 bases, leaving 15 bases between them. CDR3 nucleotides: TGTGCCAGCAGCGTATTTCGGGGAATTATGTACGAGCAGTACGTC. As protein: CASSVFRGIMYEQYV.

This clone was seen only once. The chain combines TRBV7-3 with TRBJ2-2; maybe TRBD2 (5 bases). V was cut by 1 base and J by 0 bases, with 18 bases left in between. The CDR3 sequence is 19 residues long. The V gene's germline CDR1 is SGHTA and CDR2 FQGTGA. The CDR3: CASSLKTGAGDTNTGELFF. CDR3 in DNA: TGTGCCAGCAGCTTAAAGACGGGTGCCGGGGATACGAACACCGGGGAGCTGTTTTTT.

The chain joins TRBV10-3 to TRBJ2-5; TRBD1 agrees at 7 bases. The J segment lost 2 bases and the V segment lost 2 bases, leaving 5 bases of the junction unmatched. CDR1 ENHRY and CDR2 SYGVKD come from the germline V gene. The CDR3 has 15 amino acids. CDR3 DNA sequence: TGTGCCATCAGTGAGACAGGGGACCCTCAAGAGACCCAGTACTTC. Encoded protein: CAISETGDPQETQYF.

The rearrangement uses TRBV6-5 and TRBJ2-1; tentatively, D is TRBD2 (6 bases). Per the germline V gene, CDR1 is MNHEY and CDR2 is SVGAGI. The CDR3 contains 16 residues. Trimming cost V 2 bases and J 0 bases, with 11 bases left between them. The CDR3 here is CASSYSAGPSYNEQFF. In nucleotides, the CDR3 is TGTGCCAGCAGTTACAGTGCGGGACCCTCCTACAATGAGCAGTTCTTC.

The chain has TRBV5-1 and TRBJ2-3, with a weak D call TRBD1 (6 bases). The CDR3 totals 16 residues. From germline, CDR1 is SGHRS and CDR2 YFSETQ. Trimming shortened V by 2 bases and J by 2 bases, and 15 bases separated the two germline ends. The CDR3 region is CASSFNRVRPTDTQYF. CDR3 nucleotides: TGCGCCAGCAGCTTTAACAGGGTACGACCCACAGATACGCAGTATTTT. Full variable domain (rest looked up from reference TRBV5-1 and TRBJ2-3): KAGVTQTPRYLIKTRGQQVTLSCSPISGHRSVSWYQQTPGQGLQFLFEYFSETQRNKGNFPGRFSGRQFSNSRSEMNVSTLELGDSALYLCASSFNRVRPTDTQYFGPGTRLTVL.

The chain recombines TRBV11-2 with TRBJ2-7; D is unclear. This CDR3 has 16 residues. From germline, CDR1 is SGHAT and CDR2 FQNNGV. V lost 4 bases and J 0 bases, leaving 16 bases between the germline ends. The CDR3 reads CASSSLVFRSSYEQYF. The CDR3 nucleotides are TGTGCCAGCAGCTCGCTAGTATTCCGAAGCTCCTACGAGCAGTACTTC.

The chain has TRBV5-1 and TRBJ2-7, with TRBD2 identical over 7 bases. The V gene end was trimmed by 4 bases and the J gene end by 2 bases; junction bases not matched to a gene: 9. Germline CDR1 SGHRS, CDR2 YFSETQ. CDR3 length equals 15 residues. The CDR3 region is CASSESGLRTYEQYF. In DNA form, the CDR3 reads TGCGCCAGCAGCGAATCGGGACTACGGACCTACGAGCAGTACTTC.

This sequence joins TRBV27 and TRBJ1-3, with D maybe TRBD1 (5 bases). The CDR3 spans 12 residues. The germline gives CDR1 MNHEY, CDR2 SMNVEV (reference sequence). Trimming took 5 bases from V and 11 from J, leaving 13 bases between them. CDR3 in DNA: TGTGCCAGCAGTCGTCCAGGGATCCCCATATATTTT. This encodes CASSRPGIPIYF.

The chain has TRBV6-4 and TRBJ2-1; a possible D gene is TRBD2 (8 bases). V was cut by 2 bases and J by 4 bases, with 15 bases left in between. This CDR3 is 16 amino acids long. The V gene's germline CDR1 is MRHNA and CDR2 SNTAGT. The CDR3 region is CASSDLGRGHYNEQFF. In DNA form, the CDR3 reads TGTGCCAGCAGTGACCTCGGGAGGGGGCATTACAATGAGCAGTTCTTC.

The genes are TRBV10-3 and TRBJ1-4; no clear D gene. The germline gives CDR1 ENHRY, CDR2 SYGVKD. The V end lost 0 bases, the J end lost 7 bases, and 6 bases lay between the germline ends. The CDR3 has 13 residues. The CDR3 DNA follows: TGTGCCATCAGTGAGTCGCGGGGTGAAAAACTGTTTTTT. It is translated as CAISESRGEKLFF.

This clone was observed a single time. This sequence joins TRBV5-1 and TRBJ2-1; unclear D gene. V was shortened by 4 bases and J by 9 bases, with 20 bases between the two germline ends. The CDR3 extends over 15 amino acids. Germline CDR1 SGHRS, CDR2 YFSETQ. The CDR3 DNA reads TGCGCCAGCAGCCCTGTCAGGTACACTCCGACTGAGCAGTTCTTC. This sequence encodes CASSPVRYTPTEQFF.

The chain has TRBV4-1 and TRBJ2-3, with D maybe TRBD2 (5 bases). CDR1 MGHRA and CDR2 YSYEKL come from the germline V gene. V lost 4 bases, J lost 9 bases, and 14 bases lay in between. The CDR3 sequence is 13 residues long. CDR3 in DNA: TGCGCCAGCAGCCCAGTGACTCGAGGGACGCAGTATTTT. Translating it yields CASSPVTRGTQYF.

Comments on this clone: One junction end does not reproduce the germline sequence, and a read error may be involved. V gene TRBV7-9 combines with J gene TRBJ1-5; perhaps TRBD1 as D (5 bases). The CDR3 is made up of 13 amino acids. CDR1 and CDR2 from the germline V gene are SEHNR and FQNEAQ (reference sequence). The CDR3 sequence: CSSSYSRDQPQHF. CDR3 nucleotide sequence: TGTTCCAGCAGTTATAGCAGGGATCAGCCCCAGCATTTT.

The chain links TRBV4-2 to TRBJ1-4, with D possibly matching TRBD1 (5 bases). The CDR3 loop spans 17 amino acids. CDR1 LGHNA and CDR2 YNFKEQ come from the germline V gene. Trimming cost V 0 bases and J 3 bases, with 14 bases left between them. The CDR3, as DNA: TGTGCCAGCAGCCAAGATCCTGGGGGGGTGGCTAATGAAAAACTGTTTTTT. This codes for CASSQDPGGVANEKLFF.

Only one count was recorded for this clone. The V and J genes are TRBV7-6 and TRBJ2-1; 7 bases agree with TRBD2. In germline, CDR1 is SGHVS, CDR2 FNYEAQ. There are 14 residues in the CDR3. Germline trimming cut 5 bases from V and 9 bases from J; bases unmatched to any gene: 10. CDR3 residues: CASSRGGPGPEQFF. CDR3 nucleotides: TGTGCCAGCAGCCGCGGGGGTCCGGGCCCTGAGCAGTTCTTC.

The gene calls are TRBV5-5 and TRBJ1-2, with 8 nucleotides matching TRBD1. The germline CDR1 and CDR2 sequences are SGHKS and YYEKEE (reference sequence). Trimming took 0 bases from V and 7 from J; bases not matched to a gene: 11. This CDR3 comprises 16 residues. CDR3 residues: CASSLGAGQGTLGYTF. Written as DNA, the CDR3 is TGTGCCAGCAGCTTGGGGGCAGGACAGGGTACCCTTGGCTACACCTTC.

This chain joins TRBV27 and TRBJ2-3; D is unresolved. The CDR3 loop spans 14 amino acids. Germline-derived CDR1 and CDR2 are MNHEY and SMNVEV (reference sequence). With 5 bases removed from V and 4 bases from J, the gap between germline ends came to 13 bases. The CDR3, as DNA: TGTGCCAGCAGTCCCTCAGGCCTTTCAGATACGCAGTATTTT. Protein: CASSPSGLSDTQYF.

The chain is built from TRBV28 and TRBJ2-3, with D possibly TRBD2 on 6 matching bases. The CDR3 sequence is 15 residues long. Germline-derived CDR1 and CDR2 are MDHEN and SYDVKM. The ends were cut back, 4 bases at V and 0 bases at J, with 11 bases in the middle. CDR3 in amino acids: CASSSSGPSTDTQYF. In nucleotides, the CDR3 is TGTGCCAGCAGTTCCAGCGGGCCAAGCACAGATACGCAGTATTTT.

The chain recombines TRBV5-4 with TRBJ1-4; D remains ambiguous. CDR3 length: 13 amino acids. The ends were cut back, 3 bases at V and 6 bases at J, with 9 bases in the middle. Germline values: CDR1 SGHNT, CDR2 YYREEE (reference sequence). CDR3 bases: TGTGCCAGCAGCTCCCCTTCGGATGAAAAACTGTTTTTT. This translates into CASSSPSDEKLFF.

This clone was recorded only once. V is TRBV5-4 and J is TRBJ2-2, with 10 bases aligning to TRBD2. V trimming: 4 bases; J trimming: 3 bases; junction bases outside the gene matches: 9. CDR3 length: 17 amino acids. CDR1 and CDR2 (germline): SGHNT, YYREEE (reference sequence). CDR3 nucleotides: TGTGCCAGCAGCCCTAGTAGGAGCGGGAGGGACACCGGGGAGCTGTTTTTT. It translates to CASSPSRSGRDTGELFF. Filled out from reference TRBV5-4 and TRBJ2-2, the complete variable domain reads ETGVTQSPTHLIKTRGQQVTLRCSSQSGHNTVSWYQQALGQGPQFIFQYYREEENGRGNFPPRFSGLQFPNYSSELNVNALELDDSALYLCASSPSRSGRDTGELFFGEGSRLTVL.

The chain couples TRBV28 to TRBJ2-2; D unresolved. V shed 5 bases and J shed 0 bases, with 7 bases lying between them. CDR1 is MDHEN and CDR2 is SYDVKM in the germline V gene. The CDR3 length is 14 residues. CDR3 bases: TGTGCCAGCAGTCTAGTCGCGAACACCGGGGAGCTGTTTTTT. The encoded protein is CASSLVANTGELFF.

This chain joins TRBV5-1 and TRBJ2-1; 7 bases fit TRBD2. The CDR3 totals 15 residues. The trim removed 4 bases at V and 4 bases at J, leaving 8 bases unmatched. In germline, CDR1 is SGHRS, CDR2 YFSETQ. The CDR3 DNA is TGCGCCAGCAGCGGGGAGGGGAGGCGGTACAATGAGCAGTTCTTC. It encodes CASSGEGRRYNEQFF.

This clone was recorded a few times. The rearrangement joins TRBV5-1 to TRBJ2-5, with D tentatively TRBD2 (7 bases). Germline V gene lookup returns CDR1 SGHRS and CDR2 YFSETQ. Trimming removed 0 bases at V and 6 bases at J, with 15 bases between. The CDR3 spans 15 residues. The CDR3 DNA is TGCGCCAGCAGCTTGGGCGGGGGCACTCGGCAGACCCAGTACTTC. Its protein is CASSLGGGTRQTQYF.

The J gene is TRBJ2-4, the V gene TRBV11-2; no firm D call. This CDR3 is built from 17 residues. V was trimmed by 5 bases and J by 0 bases, leaving 17 bases between them. The germline V gene has CDR1 SGHAT and CDR2 FQNNGV. CDR3 DNA sequence: TGTGCCAGCAGCCCAAATCAGGTGTTACTAGCCAAAAACATTCAGTACTTC. This sequence encodes CASSPNQVLLAKNIQYF.

The J gene is TRBJ2-5, the V gene TRBV5-4; TRBD1 matches at 9 bases. V lost 3 bases to trimming and J lost 5 bases; unmatched junction nucleotides: 8. This CDR3 has 15 amino acids. The germline CDR1 and CDR2 sequences are SGHNT and YYREEE (reference sequence). The DNA for the CDR3 is TGTGCCAGCAGCTCCGGGACAGGGTCCCGGGAGACCCAGTACTTC. It is translated as CASSSGTGSRETQYF.

This chain connects TRBV6-1 to TRBJ1-3, with a weak D call TRBD1 (5 bases). Trimming took off 8 bases at V and 4 bases at J, with 18 bases between the two ends. The germline V gene has CDR1 MNHNS and CDR2 SASEGT. CDR3 length: 15 residues. The CDR3 nucleotides read TGTGCCAGCTCGGACACAATGGCAGGGGGAAACACCATATATTTT. Its protein product is CASSDTMAGGNTIYF.

As for this clone: This sample includes further DNA sequences coding for the same CDR3. The chain is built from TRBV28 and TRBJ1-3; D is ambiguous. The germline CDR1 and CDR2 sequences are MDHEN and SYDVKM. The CDR3 loop spans 13 amino acids. V lost 1 base and J 4 bases, leaving 5 bases between the germline ends. CDR3 sequence: CASSLLAGNTIYF. CDR3 sequence (DNA): TGTGCCAGCAGTTTATTGGCCGGAAACACCATATATTTT.

The chain is built from TRBV5-1 and TRBJ1-3, with no clear D. CDR1 is SGHRS and CDR2 is YFSETQ in the germline V gene. The CDR3 contains 13 residues. V dropped 0 bases and J dropped 6 bases, with 7 bases sitting between them. The CDR3 sequence: CASSLDGVNTIYF. CDR3 nucleotide sequence: TGCGCCAGCAGCTTGGACGGGGTAAACACCATATATTTT. Drawing the rest from reference TRBV5-1 and TRBJ1-3, the complete variable domain is KAGVTQTPRYLIKTRGQQVTLSCSPISGHRSVSWYQQTPGQGLQFLFEYFSETQRNKGNFPGRFSGRQFSNSRSEMNVSTLELGDSALYLCASSLDGVNTIYFGEGSWLTVV.

The genes are TRBV30 and TRBJ1-2, with no clear D. The V and J ends lost 4 bases and 1 base respectively, with 22 bases between them. CDR3 length: 17 amino acids. Germline V lookup: CDR1 GTSNPN, CDR2 SVGIG (reference sequence). In nucleotides, the CDR3 is TGTGCCTGGAACGGCGGGAAAACCCGGCGCTTTAACTATGGCTACACCTTC. Translating gives CAWNGGKTRRFNYGYTF.

The rearrangement uses TRBV5-4 and TRBJ2-3, with TRBD2 matching 15 bases. Germline assignment: CDR1 SGHNT and CDR2 YYREEE (reference sequence). V was pared by 7 bases and J by 6 bases, with 15 bases of the junction left unmatched. There are 18 residues in the CDR3. The CDR3 region has the DNA TGTGCCAGCGGCCTGGGAGGACTAGCGGGAGGGCCGGTGGATACGCAGTATTTT. Its translation is CASGLGGLAGGPVDTQYF. Variable domain in full (rest from reference TRBV5-4 and TRBJ2-3): ETGVTQSPTHLIKTRGQQVTLRCSSQSGHNTVSWYQQALGQGPQFIFQYYREEENGRGNFPPRFSGLQFPNYSSELNVNALELDDSALYLCASGLGGLAGGPVDTQYFGPGTRLTVL.

This clone was observed a few times. The chain carries TRBV5-1 and TRBJ2-3; D is possibly TRBD2 (6 bases). Germline assignment: CDR1 SGHRS and CDR2 YFSETQ. The CDR3 spans 16 residues. V was cut by 2 bases and J by 1 base, with 14 bases left in between. For the CDR3, the DNA is TGCGCCAGCAGCTTTTATCGGCGGGGAGGCACAGATACGCAGTATTTT. Protein: CASSFYRRGGTDTQYF. The whole variable domain, filled in from reference TRBV5-1 and TRBJ2-3, reads KAGVTQTPRYLIKTRGQQVTLSCSPISGHRSVSWYQQTPGQGLQFLFEYFSETQRNKGNFPGRFSGRQFSNSRSEMNVSTLELGDSALYLCASSFYRRGGTDTQYFGPGTRLTVL.